Included here is one T cell receptor (beta chain) sequence, with context. V lost 2 bases to trimming and J lost 0 bases, with 10 bases between them. Germline CDR1 is SGHVS and CDR2 is FNYEAQ. CDR3 size: 16 residues. These data originate in a study of shared clonotypes between healthy human individuals. Data came from immunoSEQ multiplex PCR; TCRdb stores just in-frame clones and leaves some out. The sample holds around 1.6 million clones; 98% are singletons and the top ten take roughly 0.42%. The V call is TRBV7-6, the J call TRBJ2-2, with D possibly called TRBD1 or TRBD2 (5 bases each). Sequenced input: naive CD4+ T cells sorted from blood. Stated subset: CD45RA+ positively selected. The TCR was taken from a man aged 25 to 40 in good health. The CDR3: CASSLTGPPNTGELFF. DNA for the CDR3: TGTGCCAGCAGCTTAACGGGACCCCCGAACACCGGGGAGCTGTTTTTT.